This T cell receptor (beta chain) was captured in a study of radiotherapy plus CTLA-4 blockade in lung cancer. General study findings and limits: After radiotherapy and ipilimumab, tumor-derived clones expanded in peripheral blood.

Details on this clone: The target antigen is unknown.

Sequenced by immunoSEQ multiplex PCR; TCRdb stores in-frame clones only, minus some. The table records roughly 35,000 clones, around 74% of them present only once. Receiving focal radiation plus CTLA-4 blockade with ipilimumab were patients who had chemo-refractory metastatic non-small-cell lung cancer. Germline loops: CDR1 SGHRS, CDR2 YFSETQ. The V and J ends lost 4 bases and 6 bases, in that order; junction bases with no gene match: 3. The CDR3 runs 13 residues. This specimen consisted of peripheral blood, obtained from a patient treated with radiotherapy plus ipilimumab. J is TRBJ1-1 and V is TRBV5-1, with 10 positions matching TRBD1. This sequence was found in a human donor with non-small cell lung cancer that progressed on radiotherapy plus ipilimumab. This CDR3 is CASSLTGGSEAFF. The CDR3 DNA reads TGCGCCAGCAGCCTGACAGGGGGCTCTGAAGCTTTCTTT.